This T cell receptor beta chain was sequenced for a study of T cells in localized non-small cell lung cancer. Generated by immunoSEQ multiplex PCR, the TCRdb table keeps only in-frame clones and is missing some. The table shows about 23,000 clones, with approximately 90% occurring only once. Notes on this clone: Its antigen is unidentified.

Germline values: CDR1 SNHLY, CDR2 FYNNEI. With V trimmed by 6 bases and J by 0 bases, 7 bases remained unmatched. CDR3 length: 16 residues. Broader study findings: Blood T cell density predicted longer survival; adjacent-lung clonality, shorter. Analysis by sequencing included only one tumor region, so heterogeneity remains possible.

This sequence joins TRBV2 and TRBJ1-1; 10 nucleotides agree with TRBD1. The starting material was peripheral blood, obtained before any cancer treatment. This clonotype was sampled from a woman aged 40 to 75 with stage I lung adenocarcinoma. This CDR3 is CASRGTGAAMNTEAFF. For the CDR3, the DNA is TGTGCCAGCAGAGGGACAGGGGCGGCCATGAACACTGAAGCTTTCTTT.